This TCR beta chain was captured by sequencing in a study of blood T cell repertoires in COVID-19. Study background: Italy, Spain and the United States were the sources of the convalescent and acute COVID-19 samples. Sources were T cells, B-cell-depleted T cells, or PBMCs; the material itself was cDNA or gDNA.

Measured with immunoSEQ multiplex PCR; TCRdb has only the in-frame clones, and not every one. Of 250,000 or so clones listed, about nine tenths were seen once; the top ten hold 3%. V dropped 5 bases and J dropped 5; count of bases not matched to a gene: 5. The CDR3 runs to 13 residues. Germline V gene data show CDR1 as SGHVS and CDR2 as FQNEAQ. This receptor was obtained from a woman aged 25 to 45 with active or convalescent COVID-19. V and J are TRBV7-8 and TRBJ1-1; 7 bases agree with TRBD1. The material sequenced was peripheral blood. Here the CDR3 reads CASSIDRETEAFF. The CDR3 nucleotides read TGTGCCAGCAGCATAGACAGGGAAACTGAAGCTTTCTTT. Using reference TRBV7-8 and TRBJ1-1 for the parts outside the CDR3, the full variable domain is GAGVSQSPRYKVAKRGQDVALRCDPISGHVSLFWYQQALGQGPEFLTYFQNEAQLDKSGLPSDRFFAERPEGSVSTLKIQRTQQEDSAVYLCASSIDRETEAFFGQGTRLTVV.